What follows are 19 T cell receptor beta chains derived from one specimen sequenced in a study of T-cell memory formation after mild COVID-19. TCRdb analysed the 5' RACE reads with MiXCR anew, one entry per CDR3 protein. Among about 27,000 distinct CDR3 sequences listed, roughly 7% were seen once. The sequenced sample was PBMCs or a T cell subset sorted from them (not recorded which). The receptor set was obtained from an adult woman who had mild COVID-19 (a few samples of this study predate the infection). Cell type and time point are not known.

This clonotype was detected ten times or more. This CDR3 reads CASGRGGLFWDEQFF. The CDR3 coding sequence is TGCGCCAGCGGCCGAGGGGGCCTCTTTTGGGATGAGCAGTTCTTC. V usage is TRBV5-1 and J usage is TRBJ2-1; 7 nucleotides line up with TRBD1. J gave up 8 bases and V 7 bases, and 15 bases lay outside the gene matches. Germline CDR1 reads SGHRS; CDR2 reads YFSETQ. This CDR3 region has 15 residues.

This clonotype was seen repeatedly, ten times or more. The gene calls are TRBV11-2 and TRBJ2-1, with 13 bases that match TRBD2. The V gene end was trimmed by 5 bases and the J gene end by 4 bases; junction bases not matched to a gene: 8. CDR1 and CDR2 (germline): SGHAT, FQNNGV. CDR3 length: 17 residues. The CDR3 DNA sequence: TGTGCCAGCAGCCCTACACGACTAGCGGGAGGATACAATGAGCAGTTCTTC. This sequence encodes CASSPTRLAGGYNEQFF.

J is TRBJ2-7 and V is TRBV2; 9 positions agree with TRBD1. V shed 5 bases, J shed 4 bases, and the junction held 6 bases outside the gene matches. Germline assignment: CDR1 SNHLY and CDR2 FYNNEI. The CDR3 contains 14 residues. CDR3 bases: TGTGCCAGCAGTACACAGGGGGCGGTTTACGAGCAGTACTTC. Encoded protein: CASSTQGAVYEQYF.

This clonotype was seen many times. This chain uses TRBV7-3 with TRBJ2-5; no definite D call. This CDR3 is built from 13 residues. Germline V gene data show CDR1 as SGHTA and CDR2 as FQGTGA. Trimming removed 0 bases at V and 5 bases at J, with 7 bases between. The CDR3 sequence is CASSLTASETQYF. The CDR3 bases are TGTGCCAGCAGCTTAACGGCTTCGGAGACCCAGTACTTC.

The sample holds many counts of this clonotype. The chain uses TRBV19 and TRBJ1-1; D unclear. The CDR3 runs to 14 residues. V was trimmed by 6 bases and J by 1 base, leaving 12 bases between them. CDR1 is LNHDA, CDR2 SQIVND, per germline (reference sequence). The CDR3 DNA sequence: TGTGCCAGTAGAAACCCGGGCCCGAACACTGAAGCTTTCTTT. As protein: CASRNPGPNTEAFF.

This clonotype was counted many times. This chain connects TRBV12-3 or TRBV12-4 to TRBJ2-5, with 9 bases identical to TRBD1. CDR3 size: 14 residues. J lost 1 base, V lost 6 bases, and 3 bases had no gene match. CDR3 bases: TGTGCCAGCAGATGGGGACAGGGCCAAGAGACCCAGTACTTC. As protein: CASRWGQGQETQYF.

CDR3 coding DNA: TGCAGCGTTAGGAGGTCTCACCAAGAGACCCAGTACTTC. The encoded protein is CSVRRSHQETQYF. The J gene is TRBJ2-5, the V gene TRBV29-1, with a tentative D call TRBD2 (5 bases). CDR1 is SQVTM, CDR2 ANQGSEA, per germline. Trimming stripped 5 bases from V and 0 bases from J, with 10 bases between. CDR3 length: 13 residues.

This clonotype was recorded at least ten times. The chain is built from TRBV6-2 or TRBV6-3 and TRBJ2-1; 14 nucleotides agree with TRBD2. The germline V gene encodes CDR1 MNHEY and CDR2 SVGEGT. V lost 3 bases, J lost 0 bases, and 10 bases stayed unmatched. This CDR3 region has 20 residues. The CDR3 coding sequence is TGTGCCAGCAGTTATTTCCCCAGCGGACTAGCGGGAGGCTCCTACAATGAGCAGTTCTTC. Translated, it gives CASSYFPSGLAGGSYNEQFF.

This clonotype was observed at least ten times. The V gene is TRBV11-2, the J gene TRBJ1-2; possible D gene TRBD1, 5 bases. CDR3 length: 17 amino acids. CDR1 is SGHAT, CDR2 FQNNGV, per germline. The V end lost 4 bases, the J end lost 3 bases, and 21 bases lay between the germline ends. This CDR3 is CASSYNTGTERHYGYTF. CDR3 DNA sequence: TGTGCCAGCAGCTATAACACCGGGACGGAACGTCACTATGGCTACACCTTC.

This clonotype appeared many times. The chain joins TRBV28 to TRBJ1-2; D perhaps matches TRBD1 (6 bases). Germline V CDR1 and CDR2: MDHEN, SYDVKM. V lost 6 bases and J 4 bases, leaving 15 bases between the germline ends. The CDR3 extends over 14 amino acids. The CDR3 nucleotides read TGTGCCAGCAGGCCCAGGGGAAGGGGCTATGGCTACACCTTC. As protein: CASRPRGRGYGYTF.

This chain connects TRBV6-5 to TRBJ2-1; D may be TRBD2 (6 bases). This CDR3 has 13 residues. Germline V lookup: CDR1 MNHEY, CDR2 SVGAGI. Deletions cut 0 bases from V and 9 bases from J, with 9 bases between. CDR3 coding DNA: TGTGCCAGCAGTTACTCGGACGGGGGTGAGCAGTTCTTC. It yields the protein CASSYSDGGEQFF.

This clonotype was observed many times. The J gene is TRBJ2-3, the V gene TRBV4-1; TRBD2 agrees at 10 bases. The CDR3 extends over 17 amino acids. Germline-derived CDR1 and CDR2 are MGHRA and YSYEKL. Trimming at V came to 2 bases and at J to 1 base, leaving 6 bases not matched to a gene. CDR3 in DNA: TGCGCCAGCAGCCAACTAGCCGGGACTAGCGGCACAGATACGCAGTATTTT. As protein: CASSQLAGTSGTDTQYF.

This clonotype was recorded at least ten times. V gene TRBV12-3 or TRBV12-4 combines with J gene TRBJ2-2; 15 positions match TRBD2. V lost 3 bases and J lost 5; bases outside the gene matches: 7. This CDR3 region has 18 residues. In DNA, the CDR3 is TGTGCCAGCAGTTTTCGGACTAGCGGGAGGGTGAGAACCGGGGAGCTGTTTTTT. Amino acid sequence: CASSFRTSGRVRTGELFF.

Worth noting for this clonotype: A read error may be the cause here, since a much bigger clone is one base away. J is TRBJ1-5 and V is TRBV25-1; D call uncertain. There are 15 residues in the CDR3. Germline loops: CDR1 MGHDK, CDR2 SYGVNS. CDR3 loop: CASSEGGSFNQRQHF. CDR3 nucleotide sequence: TGTGCCAGCAGTGAAGGAGGCAGTTTCAATCAGCGCCAGCATTTT.

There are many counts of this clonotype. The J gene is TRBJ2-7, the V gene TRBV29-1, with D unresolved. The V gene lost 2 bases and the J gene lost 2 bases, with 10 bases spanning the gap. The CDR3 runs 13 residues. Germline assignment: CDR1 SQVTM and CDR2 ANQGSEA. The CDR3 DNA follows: TGCAGCGTTGAATGCCCGGGCCCCTACGAGCAGTACTTC. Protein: CSVECPGPYEQYF.

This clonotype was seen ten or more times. CDR3 sequence (DNA): TGTGCCAGCAGCGTAGACAGGGGTGAAGAGACCCAGTACTTC. This codes for CASSVDRGEETQYF. The V call is TRBV9, the J call TRBJ2-5; 7 bases are a match to TRBD1. V shed 0 bases and J 3 bases; nucleotides not matched to a gene: 2. This CDR3 spans 14 amino acids. Germline-derived CDR1 and CDR2 are SGDLS and YYNGEE.

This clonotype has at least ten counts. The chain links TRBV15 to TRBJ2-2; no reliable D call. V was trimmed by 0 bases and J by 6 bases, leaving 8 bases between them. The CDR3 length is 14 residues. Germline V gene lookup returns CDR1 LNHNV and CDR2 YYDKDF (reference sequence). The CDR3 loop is CATSRDAEPGELFF. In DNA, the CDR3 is TGTGCCACCAGCAGAGATGCCGAGCCCGGGGAGCTGTTTTTT.

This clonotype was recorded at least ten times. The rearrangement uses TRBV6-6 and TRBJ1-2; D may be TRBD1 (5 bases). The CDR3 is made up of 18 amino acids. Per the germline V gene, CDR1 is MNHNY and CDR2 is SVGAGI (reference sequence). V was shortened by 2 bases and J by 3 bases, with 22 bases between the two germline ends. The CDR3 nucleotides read TGTGCCAGCAGTTACCCACTAATACGGACAAGGGAGGACTATGGCTACACCTTC. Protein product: CASSYPLIRTREDYGYTF.

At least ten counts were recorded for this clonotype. In DNA, the CDR3 is TGTGCCATCAGCGACGTGACAATGGGTTCATTCGGAGCTTTCTTT. Residues: CAISDVTMGSFGAFF. The chain uses TRBV10-3 and TRBJ1-1; D not certain. CDR1 ENHRY and CDR2 SYGVKD come from the germline V gene. This CDR3 contains 15 residues. Trimming removed 6 bases from V and 10 bases from J, with 24 bases in between.